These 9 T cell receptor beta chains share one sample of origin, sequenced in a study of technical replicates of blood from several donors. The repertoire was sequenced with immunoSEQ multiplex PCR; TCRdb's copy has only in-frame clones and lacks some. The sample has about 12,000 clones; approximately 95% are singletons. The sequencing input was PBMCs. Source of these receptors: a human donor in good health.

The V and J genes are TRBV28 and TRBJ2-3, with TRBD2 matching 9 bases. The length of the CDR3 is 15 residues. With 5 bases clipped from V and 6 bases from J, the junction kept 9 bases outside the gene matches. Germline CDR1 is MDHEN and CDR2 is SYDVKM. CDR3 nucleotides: TGTGCCAGCAGTCTCCTCGGGACTAGCAAGGATACGCAGTATTTT. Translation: CASSLLGTSKDTQYF. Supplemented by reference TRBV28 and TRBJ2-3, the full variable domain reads DVKVTQSSRYLVKRTGEKVFLECVQDMDHENMFWYRQDPGLGLRLIYFSYDVKMKEKGDIPEGYSVSREKKERFSLILESASTNQTSMYLCASSLLGTSKDTQYFGPGTRLTVL.

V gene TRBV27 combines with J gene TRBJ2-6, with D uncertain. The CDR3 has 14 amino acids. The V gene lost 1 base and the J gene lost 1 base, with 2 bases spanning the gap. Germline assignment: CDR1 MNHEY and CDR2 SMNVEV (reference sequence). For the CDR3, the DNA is TGTGCCAGCAGTTTATTATCTGGGGCCAACGTCCTGACTTTC. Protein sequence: CASSLLSGANVLTF.

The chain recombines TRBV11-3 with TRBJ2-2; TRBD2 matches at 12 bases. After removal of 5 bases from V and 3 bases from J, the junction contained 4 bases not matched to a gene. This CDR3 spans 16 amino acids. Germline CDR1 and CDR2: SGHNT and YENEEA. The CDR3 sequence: CASSRLAGGDTGELFF. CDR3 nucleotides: TGTGCCAGCAGCCGCCTAGCGGGGGGGGACACCGGGGAGCTGTTTTTT.

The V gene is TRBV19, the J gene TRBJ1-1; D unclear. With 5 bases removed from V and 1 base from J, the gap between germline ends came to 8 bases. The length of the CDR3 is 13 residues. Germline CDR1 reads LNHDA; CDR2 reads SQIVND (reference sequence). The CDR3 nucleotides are TGTGCCAGTAGTGCCTACGGGAACACTGAAGCTTTCTTT. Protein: CASSAYGNTEAFF.

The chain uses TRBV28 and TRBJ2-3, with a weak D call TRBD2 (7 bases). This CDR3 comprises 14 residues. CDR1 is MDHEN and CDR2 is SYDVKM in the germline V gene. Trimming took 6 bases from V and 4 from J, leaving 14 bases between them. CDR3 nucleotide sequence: TGTGCCAGCAGGGAGGGGGGGTTGGCAGATACGCAGTATTTT. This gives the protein CASREGGLADTQYF.

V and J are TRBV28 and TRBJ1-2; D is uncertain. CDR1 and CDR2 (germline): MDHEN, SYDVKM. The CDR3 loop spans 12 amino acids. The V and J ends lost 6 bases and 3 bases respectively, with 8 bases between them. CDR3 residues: CASSLADYGYTF. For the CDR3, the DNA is TGTGCCAGCAGCCTAGCGGACTATGGCTACACCTTC.

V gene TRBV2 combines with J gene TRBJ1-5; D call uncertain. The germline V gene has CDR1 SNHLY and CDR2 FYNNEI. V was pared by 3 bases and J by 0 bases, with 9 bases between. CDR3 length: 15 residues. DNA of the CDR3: TGTGCCAGCAGTGACAGGCGATATAGCAATCAGCCCCAGCATTTT. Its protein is CASSDRRYSNQPQHF.

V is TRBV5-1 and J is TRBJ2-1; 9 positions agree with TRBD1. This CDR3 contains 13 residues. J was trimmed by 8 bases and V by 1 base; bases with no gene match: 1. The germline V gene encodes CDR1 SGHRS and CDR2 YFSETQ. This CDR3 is CASSLTGGDEQFF. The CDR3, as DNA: TGCGCCAGCAGCTTGACAGGGGGCGATGAGCAGTTCTTC.

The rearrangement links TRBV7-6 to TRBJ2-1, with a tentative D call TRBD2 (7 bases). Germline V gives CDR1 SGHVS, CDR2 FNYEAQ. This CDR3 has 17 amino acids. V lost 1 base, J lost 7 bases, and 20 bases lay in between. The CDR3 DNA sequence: TGTGCCAGCAGCTTAGGGCCGGGGGGCGGGAGTAAGAATGAGCAGTTCTTC. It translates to CASSLGPGGGSKNEQFF. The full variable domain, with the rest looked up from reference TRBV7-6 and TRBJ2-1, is GAGVSQSPRYKVTKRGQDVALRCDPISGHVSLYWYRQALGQGPEFLTYFNYEAQQDKSGLPNDRFSAERPEGSISTLTIQRTEQRDSAMYRCASSLGPGGGSKNEQFFGPGTRLTVL.